This T cell receptor beta chain is drawn from a study of PD-1 blockade in classical Hodgkin lymphoma. For the study at large: On a schedule of every 2 weeks, patients received nivolumab 3 mg/kg intravenously.

After removal of 1 base from V and 5 bases from J, the junction contained 10 bases not matched to a gene. Germline V gives CDR1 SNHLY, CDR2 FYNNEI. The CDR3 is made up of 16 amino acids. Study results and caveats: What caused the repertoire differences, perhaps disease activity or prior therapy, remains undefined. The study found complete responders had baseline diversity similar to newly diagnosed patients.

TCRdb's copy holds only in-frame clones and misses some; the assay was immunoSEQ multiplex PCR. The data contain tens of thousands of clones, 80% to 90% of them singletons. This clone is a singleton in its sample. The target antigen is unknown. All patients experienced relapse after autologous stem cell transplantation, and brentuximab vedotin exposure was variable. Best response was recorded as complete response, partial response or progressive disease. V usage is TRBV2 and J usage is TRBJ2-7, with 8 bases that match TRBD1. The sample in question was peripheral blood mononuclear cells (PBMCs), obtained at baseline. This sequence originates from a human donor with classical Hodgkin lymphoma. CDR3 DNA sequence: TGTGCCAGCAGTGAAGGGTTCCGGGACAGGTCCCACGAGCAGTACTTC. Amino acid sequence: CASSEGFRDRSHEQYF.